This T cell receptor beta chain stems from a study of blood T cell repertoires in COVID-19. Study context: The origin of the acute and convalescent COVID-19 samples was the United States, Italy and Spain. Sources were T cells, B-cell-depleted T cells, or PBMCs; the material itself was cDNA or gDNA.

Original handling: Cell counts per sample came from amplifying reference gene primers. Sequencing used immunoSEQ multiplex PCR; TCRdb keeps in-frame clones, though not all of them. That table supplies the V and J calls and clone size; D and trimming were determined from the DNA. The profile shows 150,000 to 200,000 clones, roughly 84% of them singletons. The ends lost 2 bases at V and 2 bases at J; junction bases unmatched: 7. The CDR3 is made up of 16 amino acids. CDR1 KGHSH and CDR2 LQKENI come from the germline V gene. The receptor comes from a human donor with acute or convalescent COVID-19. The donor label of this sample is uncertain. V is TRBV18 and J is TRBJ2-5; 8 bases are a match to TRBD2. The sequencing sample was made of peripheral blood. CDR3 nucleotides: TGTGCCAGCTCACCAAGCGTAGCGGGACCTCAAGAGACCCAGTACTTC. This codes for CASSPSVAGPQETQYF.